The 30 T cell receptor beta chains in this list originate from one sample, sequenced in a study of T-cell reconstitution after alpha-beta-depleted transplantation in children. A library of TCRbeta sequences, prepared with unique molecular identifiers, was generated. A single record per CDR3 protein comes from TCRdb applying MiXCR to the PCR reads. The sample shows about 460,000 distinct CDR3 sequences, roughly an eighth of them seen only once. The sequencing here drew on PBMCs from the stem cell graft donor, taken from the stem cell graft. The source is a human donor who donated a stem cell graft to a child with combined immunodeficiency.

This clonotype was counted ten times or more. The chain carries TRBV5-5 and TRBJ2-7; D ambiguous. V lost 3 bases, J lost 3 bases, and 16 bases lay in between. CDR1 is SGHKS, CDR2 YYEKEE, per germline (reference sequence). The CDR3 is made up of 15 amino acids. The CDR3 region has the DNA TGTGCCAGCAGCTATACGATAACCCGAGACTACGAGCAGTACTTC. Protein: CASSYTITRDYEQYF.

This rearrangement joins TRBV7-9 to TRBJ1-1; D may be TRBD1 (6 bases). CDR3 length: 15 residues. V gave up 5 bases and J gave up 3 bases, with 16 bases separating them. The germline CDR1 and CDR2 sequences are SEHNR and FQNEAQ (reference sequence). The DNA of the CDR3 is TGTGCCAGCAGCCTACAGGGATCAAGACACACTGAAGCTTTCTTT. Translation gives CASSLQGSRHTEAFF.

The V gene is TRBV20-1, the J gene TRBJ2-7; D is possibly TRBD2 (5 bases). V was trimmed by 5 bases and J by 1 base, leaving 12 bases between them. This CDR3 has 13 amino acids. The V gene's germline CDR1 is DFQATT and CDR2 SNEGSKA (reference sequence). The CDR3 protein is CSADERRSYEQYF. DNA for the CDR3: TGCAGTGCTGATGAGCGGAGATCCTACGAGCAGTACTTC.

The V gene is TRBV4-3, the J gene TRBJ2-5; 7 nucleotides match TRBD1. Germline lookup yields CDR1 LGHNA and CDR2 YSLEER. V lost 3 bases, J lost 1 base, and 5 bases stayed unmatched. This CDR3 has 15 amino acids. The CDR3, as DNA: TGCGCCAGCAGCCAGAACAGGGGTTCCCAAGAGACCCAGTACTTC. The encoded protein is CASSQNRGSQETQYF.

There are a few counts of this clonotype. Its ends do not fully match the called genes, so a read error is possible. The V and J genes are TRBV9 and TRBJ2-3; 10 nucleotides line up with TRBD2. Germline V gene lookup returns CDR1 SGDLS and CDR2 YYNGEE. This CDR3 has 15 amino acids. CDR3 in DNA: TGCGCCAGCAGCGTAGTAGCGGGAGGAACAGATACGCAGTATTTT. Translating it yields CASSVVAGGTDTQYF. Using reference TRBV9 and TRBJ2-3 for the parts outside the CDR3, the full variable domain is DSGVTQTPKHLITATGQRVTLRCSPRSGDLSVYWYQQSLDQGLQFLIQYYNGEERAKGNILERFSAQQFPDLHSELNLSSLELGDSALYFCASSVVAGGTDTQYFGPGTRLTVL.

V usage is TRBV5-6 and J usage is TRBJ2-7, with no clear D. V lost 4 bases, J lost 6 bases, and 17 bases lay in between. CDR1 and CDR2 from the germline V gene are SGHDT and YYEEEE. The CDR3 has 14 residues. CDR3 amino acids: CASSDGRTLGEQYF. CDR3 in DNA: TGTGCCAGCAGCGACGGACGGACCCTGGGCGAGCAGTACTTC.

The CDR3 region has the DNA TGCAGTGCTCCCCCCCCAGGGACAGGACAGCCCCAGCATTTT. This gives the protein CSAPPPGTGQPQHF. The chain carries TRBV20-1 and TRBJ1-5; 8 positions agree with TRBD1. The CDR3 loop spans 14 amino acids. V dropped 5 bases and J dropped 7; count of bases not matched to a gene: 10. CDR1 is DFQATT, CDR2 SNEGSKA, per germline (reference sequence).

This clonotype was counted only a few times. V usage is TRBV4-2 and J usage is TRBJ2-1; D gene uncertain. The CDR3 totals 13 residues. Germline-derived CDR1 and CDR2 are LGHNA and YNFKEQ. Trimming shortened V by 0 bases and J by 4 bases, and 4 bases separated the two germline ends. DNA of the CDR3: TGTGCCAGCAGCCAAGAAGAGTACAATGAGCAGTTCTTC. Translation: CASSQEEYNEQFF.

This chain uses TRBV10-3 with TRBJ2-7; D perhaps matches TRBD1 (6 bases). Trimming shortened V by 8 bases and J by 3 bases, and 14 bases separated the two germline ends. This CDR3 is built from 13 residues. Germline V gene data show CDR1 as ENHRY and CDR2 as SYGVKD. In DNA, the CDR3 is TGTGCCATCGGATCAGGGGATCTCTACGAGCAGTACTTC. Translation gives CAIGSGDLYEQYF.

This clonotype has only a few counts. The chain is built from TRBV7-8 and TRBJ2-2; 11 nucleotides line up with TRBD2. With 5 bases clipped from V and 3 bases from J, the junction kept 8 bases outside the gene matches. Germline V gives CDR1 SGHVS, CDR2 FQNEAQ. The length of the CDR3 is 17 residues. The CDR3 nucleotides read TGTGCCAGCAGCCCGCTGTTAGCGGGAGGGGACACCGGGGAGCTGTTTTTT. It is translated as CASSPLLAGGDTGELFF.

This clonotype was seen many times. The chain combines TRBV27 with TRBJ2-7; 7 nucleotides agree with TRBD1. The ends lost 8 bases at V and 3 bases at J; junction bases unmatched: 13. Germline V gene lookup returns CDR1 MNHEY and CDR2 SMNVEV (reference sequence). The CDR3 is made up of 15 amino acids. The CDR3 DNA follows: TGTGCCAGCGGACCTCAGGACAGGCCCCACTACGAGCAGTACTTC. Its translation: CASGPQDRPHYEQYF.

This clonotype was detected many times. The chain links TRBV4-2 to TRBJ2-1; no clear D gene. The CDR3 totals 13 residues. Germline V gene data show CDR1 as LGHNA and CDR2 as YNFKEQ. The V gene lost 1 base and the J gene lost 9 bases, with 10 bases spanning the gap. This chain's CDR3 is CASSQVSEVEQFF. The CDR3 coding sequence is TGTGCCAGCAGCCAAGTTTCAGAGGTTGAGCAGTTCTTC.

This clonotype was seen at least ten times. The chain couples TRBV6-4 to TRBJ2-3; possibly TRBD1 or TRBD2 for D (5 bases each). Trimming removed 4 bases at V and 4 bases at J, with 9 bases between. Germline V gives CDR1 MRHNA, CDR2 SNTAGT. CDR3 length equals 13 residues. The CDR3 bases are TGTGCCAGCAGTGGAGGGGAGCCAGATACGCAGTATTTT. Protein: CASSGGEPDTQYF.

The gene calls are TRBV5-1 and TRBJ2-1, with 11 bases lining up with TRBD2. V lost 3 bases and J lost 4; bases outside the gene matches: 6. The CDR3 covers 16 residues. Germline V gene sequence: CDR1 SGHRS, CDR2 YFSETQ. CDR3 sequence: CASSSSTSGAYNEQFF. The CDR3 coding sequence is TGCGCCAGCAGCTCTTCGACTAGCGGGGCTTACAATGAGCAGTTCTTC.

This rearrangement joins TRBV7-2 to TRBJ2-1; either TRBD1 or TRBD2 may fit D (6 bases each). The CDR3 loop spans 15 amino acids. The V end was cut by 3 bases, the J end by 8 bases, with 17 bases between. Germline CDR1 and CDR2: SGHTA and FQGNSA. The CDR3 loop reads CASSFFGGRVDEQFF. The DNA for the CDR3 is TGTGCCAGCAGCTTTTTTGGGGGGCGCGTCGATGAGCAGTTCTTC.

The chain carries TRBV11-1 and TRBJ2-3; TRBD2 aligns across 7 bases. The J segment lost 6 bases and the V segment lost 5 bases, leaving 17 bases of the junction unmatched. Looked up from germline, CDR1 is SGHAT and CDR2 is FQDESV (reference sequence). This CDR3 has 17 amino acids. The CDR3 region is CASSGNAGATSWDTQYF. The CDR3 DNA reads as TGTGCCAGCAGCGGGAATGCGGGAGCAACATCGTGGGATACGCAGTATTTT.

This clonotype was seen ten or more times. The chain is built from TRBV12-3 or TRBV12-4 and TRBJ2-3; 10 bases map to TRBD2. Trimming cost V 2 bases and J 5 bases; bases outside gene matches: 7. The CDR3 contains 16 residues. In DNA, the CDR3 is TGTGCCAGCAGTTTACCTAGCGGGAGTATGGTAGATACGCAGTATTTT. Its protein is CASSLPSGSMVDTQYF.

The CDR3 sequence is CALGQTKNYGYTF. The CDR3 region has the DNA TGTGCCCTGGGGCAGACTAAAAACTATGGCTACACCTTC. The rearrangement uses TRBV30 and TRBJ1-2; a weak D match, TRBD1 (5 bases). Germline V gives CDR1 GTSNPN, CDR2 SVGIG (reference sequence). The CDR3 extends over 13 amino acids. V dropped 8 bases and J dropped 2 bases, with 15 bases sitting between them.

CDR3 protein: CASSFLATPTGELFF. CDR3 DNA sequence: TGTGCCAGCAGTTTTCTGGCCACTCCAACCGGGGAGCTGTTTTTT. The gene calls are TRBV12-3 or TRBV12-4 and TRBJ2-2, with D unclear. The CDR3 is 15 amino acids. The ends were cut back, 3 bases at V and 5 bases at J, with 13 bases in the middle.

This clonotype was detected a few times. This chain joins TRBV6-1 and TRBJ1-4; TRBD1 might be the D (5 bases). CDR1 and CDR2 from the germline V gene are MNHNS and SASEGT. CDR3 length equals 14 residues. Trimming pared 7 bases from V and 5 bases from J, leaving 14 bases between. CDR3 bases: TGTGCCAGCACCGAACAGGCGTTAAATGAAAAACTGTTTTTT. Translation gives CASTEQALNEKLFF.

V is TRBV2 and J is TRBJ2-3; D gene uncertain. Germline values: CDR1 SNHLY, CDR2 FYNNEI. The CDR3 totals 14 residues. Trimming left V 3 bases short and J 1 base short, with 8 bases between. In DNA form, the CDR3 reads TGTGCCAGCAGTGAGCTCTCCCGCACAGATACGCAGTATTTT. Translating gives CASSELSRTDTQYF.

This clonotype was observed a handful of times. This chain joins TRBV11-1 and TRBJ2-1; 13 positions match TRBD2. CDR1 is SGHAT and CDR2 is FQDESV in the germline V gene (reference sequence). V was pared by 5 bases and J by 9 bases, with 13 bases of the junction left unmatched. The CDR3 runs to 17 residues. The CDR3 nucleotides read TGTGCCAGCAGCATGAAACTAGCGGGGGGGCGGACCGGTGAGCAGTTCTTC. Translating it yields CASSMKLAGGRTGEQFF.

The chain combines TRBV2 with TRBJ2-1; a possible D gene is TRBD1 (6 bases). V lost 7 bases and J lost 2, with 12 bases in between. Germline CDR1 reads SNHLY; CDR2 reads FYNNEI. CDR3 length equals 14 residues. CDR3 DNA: TGTGCCAGCAAACCGGACAGTACCTACAATGAGCAGTTCTTC. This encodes CASKPDSTYNEQFF. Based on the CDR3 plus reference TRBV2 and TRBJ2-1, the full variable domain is EPEVTQTPSHQVTQMGQEVILRCVPISNHLYFYWYRQILGQKVEFLVSFYNNEISEKSEIFDDQFSVERPDGSNFTLKIRSTKLEDSAMYFCASKPDSTYNEQFFGPGTRLTVL.

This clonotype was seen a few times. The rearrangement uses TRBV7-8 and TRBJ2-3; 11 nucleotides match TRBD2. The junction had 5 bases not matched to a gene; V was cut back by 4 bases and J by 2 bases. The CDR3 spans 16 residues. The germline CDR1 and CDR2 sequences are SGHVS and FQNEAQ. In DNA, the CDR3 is TGTGCCAGCAGCTCCTTAGCGGGGGGGGCCACAGATACGCAGTATTTT. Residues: CASSSLAGGATDTQYF.

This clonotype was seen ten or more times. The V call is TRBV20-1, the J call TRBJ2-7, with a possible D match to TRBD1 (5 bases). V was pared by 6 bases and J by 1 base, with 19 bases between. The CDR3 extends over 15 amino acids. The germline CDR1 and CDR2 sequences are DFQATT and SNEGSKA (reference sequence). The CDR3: CSALDSLTDSYEQYF. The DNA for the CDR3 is TGCAGTGCCCTCGATTCCCTGACAGATTCCTACGAGCAGTACTTC.

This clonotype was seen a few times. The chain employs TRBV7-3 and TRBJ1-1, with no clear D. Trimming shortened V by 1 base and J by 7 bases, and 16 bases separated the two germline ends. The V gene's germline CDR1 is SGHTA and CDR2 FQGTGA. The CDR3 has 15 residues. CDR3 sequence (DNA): TGTGCCAGCAGCTTAAGAGGAAGACCCGGTGGTGAAGCTTTCTTT. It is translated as CASSLRGRPGGEAFF.

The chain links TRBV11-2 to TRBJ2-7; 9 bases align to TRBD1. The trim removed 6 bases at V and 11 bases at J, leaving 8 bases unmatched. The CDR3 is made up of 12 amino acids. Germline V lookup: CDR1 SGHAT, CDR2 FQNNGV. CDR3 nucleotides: TGTGCCAGCAGTCTCCTCGGACAGGGGAAGTACTTC. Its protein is CASSLLGQGKYF.

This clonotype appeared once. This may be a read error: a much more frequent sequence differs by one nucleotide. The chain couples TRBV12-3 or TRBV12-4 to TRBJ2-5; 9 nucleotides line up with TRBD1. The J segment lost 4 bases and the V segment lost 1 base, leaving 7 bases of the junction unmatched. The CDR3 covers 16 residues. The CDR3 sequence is CASSLGTGANRETQYF. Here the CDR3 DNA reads TGTGCCAGCAGTTTAGGGACAGGGGCTAACCGAGAGACCCAGTACTTC.

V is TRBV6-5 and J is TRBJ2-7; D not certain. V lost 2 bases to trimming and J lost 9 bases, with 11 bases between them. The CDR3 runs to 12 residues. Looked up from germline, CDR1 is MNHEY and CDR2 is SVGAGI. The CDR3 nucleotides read TGTGCCAGCAGTTACGGCAACGGTGCGCAGTACTTC. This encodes CASSYGNGAQYF.

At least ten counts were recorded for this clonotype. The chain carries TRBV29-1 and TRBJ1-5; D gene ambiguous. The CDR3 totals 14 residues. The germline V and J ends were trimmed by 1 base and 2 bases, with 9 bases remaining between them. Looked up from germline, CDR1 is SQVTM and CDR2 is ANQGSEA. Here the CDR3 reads CSVEGGVGNQPQHF. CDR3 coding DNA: TGCAGCGTTGAAGGTGGAGTTGGCAATCAGCCCCAGCATTTT.